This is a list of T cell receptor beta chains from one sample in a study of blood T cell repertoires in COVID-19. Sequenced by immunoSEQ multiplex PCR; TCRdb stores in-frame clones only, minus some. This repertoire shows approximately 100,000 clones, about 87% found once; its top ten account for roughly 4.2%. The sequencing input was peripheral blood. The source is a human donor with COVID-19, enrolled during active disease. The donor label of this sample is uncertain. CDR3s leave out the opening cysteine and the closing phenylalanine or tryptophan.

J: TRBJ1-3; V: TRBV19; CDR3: ASEVRGNTIY
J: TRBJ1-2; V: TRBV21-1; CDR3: ASRSRGSSLYGYT
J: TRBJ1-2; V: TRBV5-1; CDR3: ASSANPGQEDGYT
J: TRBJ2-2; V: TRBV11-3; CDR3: ASSLGRATGELF
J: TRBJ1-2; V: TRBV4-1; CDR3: ASSQEGRGPYGYT
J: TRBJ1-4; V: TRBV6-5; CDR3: ASSYDRGTEKLF
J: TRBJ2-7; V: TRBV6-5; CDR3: ASIQPGQGTEQY
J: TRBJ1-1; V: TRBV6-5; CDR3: ASTRTGWANTEAF
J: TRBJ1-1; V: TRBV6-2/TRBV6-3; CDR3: ASSKITPAGTEAF
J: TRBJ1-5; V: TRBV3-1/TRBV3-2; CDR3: ASSSRGSNQPQH